This T cell receptor beta chain was sequenced in a study of graft-versus-host responses after intestinal transplantation. Study outcomes and limitations: Investigators detected GvH clones in recipient marrow, with some emerging earlier in ileum or blood. Graft-donor T cell macrochimerism in patients accompanied high graft-versus-host to host-versus-graft clonal ratios in allografts.

Profiling relied on immunoSEQ multiplex PCR, and the TCRdb table lists in-frame clones only, not all of them. The data contain approximately 77,000 clones, roughly nine tenths of them singletons. As to this clone: The antigen is not known.

Germline loops: CDR1 SEHNR, CDR2 FQNEAQ (reference sequence). The CDR3 has 16 residues. The junction had 7 bases not matched to a gene; V was cut back by 1 base and J by 3 bases. This sample comprised unstimulated CD4+ T cells sorted from spleen or lymph node cells, obtained before intestinal transplant. The rearrangement links TRBV7-9 to TRBJ2-3; 7 bases agree with TRBD2. The TCR comes from a human donor who received an intestinal transplant. The CDR3 loop is CASSLGAGRPTDTQYF. CDR3 sequence (DNA): TGTGCCAGCAGCTTAGGAGCGGGACGCCCTACAGATACGCAGTATTTT.